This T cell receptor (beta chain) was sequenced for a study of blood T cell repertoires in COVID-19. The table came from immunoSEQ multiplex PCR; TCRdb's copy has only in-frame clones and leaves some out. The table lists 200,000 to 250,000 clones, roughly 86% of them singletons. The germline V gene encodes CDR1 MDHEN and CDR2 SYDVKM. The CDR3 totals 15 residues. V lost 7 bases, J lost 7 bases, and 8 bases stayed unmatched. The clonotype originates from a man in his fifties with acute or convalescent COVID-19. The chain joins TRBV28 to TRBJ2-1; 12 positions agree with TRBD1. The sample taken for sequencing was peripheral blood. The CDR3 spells CASNTPGQGANEQFF. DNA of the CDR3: TGTGCCAGCAACACGCCGGGACAGGGGGCGAATGAGCAGTTCTTC. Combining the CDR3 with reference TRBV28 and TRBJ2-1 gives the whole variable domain DVKVTQSSRYLVKRTGEKVFLECVQDMDHENMFWYRQDPGLGLRLIYFSYDVKMKEKGDIPEGYSVSREKKERFSLILESASTNQTSMYLCASNTPGQGANEQFFGPGTRLTVL.